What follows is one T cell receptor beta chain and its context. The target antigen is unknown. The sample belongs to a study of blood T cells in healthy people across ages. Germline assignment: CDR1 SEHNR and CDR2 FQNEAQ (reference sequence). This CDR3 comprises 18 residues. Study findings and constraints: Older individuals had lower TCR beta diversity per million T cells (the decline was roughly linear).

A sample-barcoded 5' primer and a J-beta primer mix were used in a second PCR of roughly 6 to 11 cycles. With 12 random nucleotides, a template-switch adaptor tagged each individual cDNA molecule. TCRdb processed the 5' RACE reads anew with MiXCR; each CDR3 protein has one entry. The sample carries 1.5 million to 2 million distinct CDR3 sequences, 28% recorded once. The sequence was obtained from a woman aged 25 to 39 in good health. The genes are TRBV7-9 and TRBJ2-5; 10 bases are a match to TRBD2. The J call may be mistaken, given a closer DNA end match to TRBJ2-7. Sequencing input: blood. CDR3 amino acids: CASSLVFSGTSALYEQYF. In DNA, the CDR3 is TGTGCCAGCAGCTTAGTTTTTTCGGGGACTAGCGCTCTCTACGAGCAGTACTTC.